This note documents a single T cell receptor beta chain sequence. Antigen unknown. This specimen comes from a study of T cell responses to AZD1222 COVID-19 vaccine. Findings of the study overall: Across the whole spike, CD4 TCRs peaked at regions 160-218 and 743-854.

CDR1 LNHDA and CDR2 SQIVND come from the germline V gene (reference sequence). This CDR3 contains 17 residues. The ends lost 5 bases at V and 0 bases at J; junction bases unmatched: 9. Generated by immunoSEQ multiplex PCR, the TCRdb table keeps only in-frame clones and is missing some. The table shows approximately 150,000 clones, with 80% to 95% occurring only once. Specimen: peripheral blood, collected 28 days after the second AZD1222 dose. The chain recombines TRBV19 with TRBJ2-1, with 8 bases lining up with TRBD2. This clonotype was obtained from an adult who received the AZD1222 COVID-19 vaccine. The CDR3 is CASSFPTSGSSYNEQFF. CDR3 DNA: TGTGCCAGTAGTTTTCCCACCAGCGGGAGCTCCTACAATGAGCAGTTCTTC.